Given below is one TCR beta chain in context. Arm-PCR of CDR3 regions with iRepertoire HTBI primers generated TCR beta libraries. TCRdb passed the multiplex PCR reads through MiXCR, listing each CDR3 protein once. The table shows about 610,000 distinct CDR3 sequences, with 16% occurring only once. This entry comes from a study of regulatory T cells in long-lasting Graves disease. Noted time point: newly diagnosed GD, antithyroid drugs for less than 3 months. Extracted RNA from PBMCs served as the source of the TCR library. This sample was also put to use in a study of T cells in Graves' hyperthyroidism and ophthalmopathy. As that study records: Uncontrolled infection, other autoimmune disease, pregnancy and lactation each barred patients from inclusion.

Sequencing used peripheral blood mononuclear cells (PBMCs), obtained at new diagnosis, from a patient treated with antithyroid drugs. This TCR was recovered from a man aged 18 to 29 with Graves disease.

As DNA, the CDR3 is TGTGCCAGCAGCCAGGGGACAGGGAATAATGAAAAACTGTTTTTT. Translating gives CASSQGTGNNEKLFF. The chain is built from TRBV3-1 and TRBJ1-4; TRBD1 matches 9 bases. CDR3 length: 15 residues. Germline V lookup: CDR1 LGHDT, CDR2 YNNKEL (reference sequence). V lost 3 bases and J lost 4; bases outside the gene matches: 3.